The table lists the clone carrying this T cell receptor (beta chain) with many counts. This entry belongs to a study of CD8+CD57+ T cells in acquired aplastic anemia. Patients included in sequencing had previously demonstrated CD8+CD57+ cell expansion by flow cytometry. Investigators profiled TCR beta VDJ and CDR3 from genomic DNA template. One entry per CDR3 protein results from TCRdb running MiXCR on the reads. The sample holds 200,000 to 250,000 distinct CDR3 sequences; approximately 50% are singletons and the top ten take 7.8%. The V gene end was trimmed by 5 bases and the J gene end by 5 bases; junction bases not matched to a gene: 19. Germline assignment: CDR1 SEHNR and CDR2 FQNEAQ (reference sequence). The CDR3 extends over 18 amino acids.

Sequencing input: sorted CD4+, CD8+, or CD8+CD57+ T cells (not recorded which) from PBMCs. This clonotype originated in a human donor with aplastic anemia. The V call is TRBV7-9, the J call TRBJ1-1, with 8 bases that match TRBD1. DNA for the CDR3: TGTGCCAGCAGCCTCACTCGCGACAGGGGAGTAGCGGGGACTGAAGCTTTCTTT. Protein product: CASSLTRDRGVAGTEAFF.